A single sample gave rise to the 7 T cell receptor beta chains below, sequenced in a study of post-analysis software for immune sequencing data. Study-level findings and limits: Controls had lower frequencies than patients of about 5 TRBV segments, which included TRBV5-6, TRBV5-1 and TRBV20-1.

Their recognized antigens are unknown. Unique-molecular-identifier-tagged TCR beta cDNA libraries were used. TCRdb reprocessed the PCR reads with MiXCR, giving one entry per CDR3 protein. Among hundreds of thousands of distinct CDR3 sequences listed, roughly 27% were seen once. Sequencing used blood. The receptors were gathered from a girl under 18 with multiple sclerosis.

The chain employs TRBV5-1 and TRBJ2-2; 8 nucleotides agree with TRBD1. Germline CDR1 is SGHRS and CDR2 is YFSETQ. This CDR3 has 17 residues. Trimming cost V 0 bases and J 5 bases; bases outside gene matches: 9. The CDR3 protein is CASSLERQGMRTGELFF. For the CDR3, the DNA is TGCGCCAGCAGCTTGGAACGACAGGGGATGAGGACCGGGGAGCTGTTTTTT.

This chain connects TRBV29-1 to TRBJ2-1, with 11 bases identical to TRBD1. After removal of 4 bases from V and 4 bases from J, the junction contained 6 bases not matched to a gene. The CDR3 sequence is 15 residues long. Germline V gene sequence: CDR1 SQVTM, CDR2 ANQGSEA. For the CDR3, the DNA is TGCAGCGTTGGCAGGACAGGGGGCACTTACAATGAGCAGTTCTTC. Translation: CSVGRTGGTYNEQFF.

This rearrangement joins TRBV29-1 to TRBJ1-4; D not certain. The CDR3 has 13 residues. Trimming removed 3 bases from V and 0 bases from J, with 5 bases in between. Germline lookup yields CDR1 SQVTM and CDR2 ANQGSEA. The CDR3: CSVERSTNEKLFF. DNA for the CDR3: TGCAGCGTTGAGCGTTCAACTAATGAAAAACTGTTTTTT.

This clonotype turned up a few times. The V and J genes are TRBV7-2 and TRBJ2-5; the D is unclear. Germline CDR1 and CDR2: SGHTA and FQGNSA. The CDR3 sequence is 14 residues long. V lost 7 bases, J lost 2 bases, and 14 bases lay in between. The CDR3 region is CASTTLEFQETQYF. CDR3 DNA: TGTGCCAGCACCACATTGGAGTTTCAAGAGACCCAGTACTTC.

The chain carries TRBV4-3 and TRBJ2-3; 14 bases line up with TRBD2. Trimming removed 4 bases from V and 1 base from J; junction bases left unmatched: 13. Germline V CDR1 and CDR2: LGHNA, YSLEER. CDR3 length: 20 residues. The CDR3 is CASSPTGGTSGSWGTDTQYF. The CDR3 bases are TGCGCCAGCAGCCCCACGGGCGGGACTAGCGGGAGCTGGGGCACAGATACGCAGTATTTT.

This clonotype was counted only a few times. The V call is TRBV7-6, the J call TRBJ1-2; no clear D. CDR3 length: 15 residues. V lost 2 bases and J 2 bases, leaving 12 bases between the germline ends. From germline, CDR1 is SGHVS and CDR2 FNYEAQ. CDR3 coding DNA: TGTGCCAGCAGCTTATTCCGGGTCGGCAACTATGGCTACACCTTC. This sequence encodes CASSLFRVGNYGYTF.

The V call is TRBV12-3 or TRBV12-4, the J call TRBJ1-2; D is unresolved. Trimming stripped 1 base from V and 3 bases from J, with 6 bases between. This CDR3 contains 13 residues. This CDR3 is CASSLDGYYGYTF. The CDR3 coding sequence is TGTGCCAGCAGTTTAGATGGTTACTATGGCTACACCTTC.